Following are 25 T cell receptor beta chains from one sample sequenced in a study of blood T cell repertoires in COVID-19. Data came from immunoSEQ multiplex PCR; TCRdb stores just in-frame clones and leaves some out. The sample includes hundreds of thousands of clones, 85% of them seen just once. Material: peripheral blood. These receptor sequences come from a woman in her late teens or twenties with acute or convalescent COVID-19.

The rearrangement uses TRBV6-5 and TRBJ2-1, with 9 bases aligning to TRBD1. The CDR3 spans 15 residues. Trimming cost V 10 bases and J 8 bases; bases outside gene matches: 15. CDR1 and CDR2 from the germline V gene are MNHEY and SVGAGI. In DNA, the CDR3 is TGTGCCACCTGGTTACGGGACAGGGCGACGTATGAGCAGTTCTTC. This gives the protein CATWLRDRATYEQFF.

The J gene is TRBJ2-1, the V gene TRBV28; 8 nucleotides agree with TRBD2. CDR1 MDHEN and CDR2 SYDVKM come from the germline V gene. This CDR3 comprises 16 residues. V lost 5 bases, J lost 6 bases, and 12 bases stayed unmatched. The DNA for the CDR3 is TGTGCCAGCAGTATCCTTAGCGGGACTGGGGGCAATGAGCAGTTCTTC. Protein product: CASSILSGTGGNEQFF.

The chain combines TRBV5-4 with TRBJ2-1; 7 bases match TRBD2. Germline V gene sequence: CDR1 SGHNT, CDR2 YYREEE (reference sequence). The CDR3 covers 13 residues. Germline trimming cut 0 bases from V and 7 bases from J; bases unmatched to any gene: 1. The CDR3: CASSLAGGNEQFF. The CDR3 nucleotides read TGTGCCAGCAGCTTGGCGGGGGGTAATGAGCAGTTCTTC.

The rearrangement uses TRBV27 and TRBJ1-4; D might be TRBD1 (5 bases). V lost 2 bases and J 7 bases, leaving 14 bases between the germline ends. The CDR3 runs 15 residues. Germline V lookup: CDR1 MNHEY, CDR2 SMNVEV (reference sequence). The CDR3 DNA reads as TGTGCCAGCAGTTTAGGGGCAGCCTTGGGTGAAAAACTGTTTTTT. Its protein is CASSLGAALGEKLFF.

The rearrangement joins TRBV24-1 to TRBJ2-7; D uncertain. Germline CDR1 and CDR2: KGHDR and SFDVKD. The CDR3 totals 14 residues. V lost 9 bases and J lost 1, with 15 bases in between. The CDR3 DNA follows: TGTGCCACCGTTGCGTGGTTTTTATCCTACGAGCAGTACTTC. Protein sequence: CATVAWFLSYEQYF.

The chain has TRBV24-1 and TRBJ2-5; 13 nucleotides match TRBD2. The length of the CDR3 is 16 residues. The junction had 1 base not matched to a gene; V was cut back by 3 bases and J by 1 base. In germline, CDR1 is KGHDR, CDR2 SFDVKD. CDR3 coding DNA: TGTGCCACCAGTGATCGGACTAGCGGGGGCCAAGAGACCCAGTACTTC. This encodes CATSDRTSGGQETQYF.

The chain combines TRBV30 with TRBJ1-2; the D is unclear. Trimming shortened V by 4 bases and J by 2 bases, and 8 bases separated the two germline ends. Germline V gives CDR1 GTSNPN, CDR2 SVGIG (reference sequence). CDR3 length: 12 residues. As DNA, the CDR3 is TGTGCCTGGAATCCGGGAAACTATGGCTACACCTTC. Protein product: CAWNPGNYGYTF.

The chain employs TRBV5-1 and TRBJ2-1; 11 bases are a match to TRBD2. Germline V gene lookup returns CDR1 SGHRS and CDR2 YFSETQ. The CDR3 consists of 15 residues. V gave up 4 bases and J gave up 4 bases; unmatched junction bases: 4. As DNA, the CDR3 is TGCGCCAGCAGCCCGGGACTAGCGGATTACAATGAGCAGTTCTTC. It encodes CASSPGLADYNEQFF.

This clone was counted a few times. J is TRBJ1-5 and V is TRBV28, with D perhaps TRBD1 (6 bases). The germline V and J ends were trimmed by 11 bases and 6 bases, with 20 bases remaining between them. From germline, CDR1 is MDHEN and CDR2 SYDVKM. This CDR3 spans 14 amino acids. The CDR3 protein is CAGSSYNRAQPQHF. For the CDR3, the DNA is TGTGCCGGATCATCTTACAACAGGGCTCAGCCCCAGCATTTT.

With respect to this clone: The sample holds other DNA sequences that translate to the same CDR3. This CDR3 reads CASSLGGRLNTEAFF. The CDR3 DNA reads TGCGCCAGCAGCTTGGGCGGCAGACTGAACACTGAAGCTTTCTTT. The gene calls are TRBV5-1 and TRBJ1-1; D uncertain. Germline V lookup: CDR1 SGHRS, CDR2 YFSETQ. Trimming left V 0 bases short and J 0 bases short, with 9 bases between. The CDR3 extends over 15 amino acids.

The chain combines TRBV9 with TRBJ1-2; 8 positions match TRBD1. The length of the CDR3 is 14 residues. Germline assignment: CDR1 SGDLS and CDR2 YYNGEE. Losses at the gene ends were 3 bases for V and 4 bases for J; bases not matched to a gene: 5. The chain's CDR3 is CASSAMDRAYGYTF. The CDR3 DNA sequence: TGTGCCAGCAGCGCGATGGACAGGGCCTATGGCTACACCTTC. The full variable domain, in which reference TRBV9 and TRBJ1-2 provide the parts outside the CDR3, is DSGVTQTPKHLITATGQRVTLRCSPRSGDLSVYWYQQSLDQGLQFLIQYYNGEERAKGNILERFSAQQFPDLHSELNLSSLELGDSALYFCASSAMDRAYGYTFGSGTRLTVV.

In DNA, the CDR3 is TGCGCCAGCAGCTCCATGGGGGAGGGCACTGAAGCTTTCTTT. It is translated as CASSSMGEGTEAFF. The chain uses TRBV5-1 and TRBJ1-1; tentative D call: TRBD1 (5 bases). CDR3 length: 14 residues. Trimming shortened V by 3 bases and J by 4 bases, and 13 bases separated the two germline ends. The V gene's germline CDR1 is SGHRS and CDR2 YFSETQ. The whole variable domain, remainder taken from reference TRBV5-1 and TRBJ1-1, is KAGVTQTPRYLIKTRGQQVTLSCSPISGHRSVSWYQQTPGQGLQFLFEYFSETQRNKGNFPGRFSGRQFSNSRSEMNVSTLELGDSALYLCASSSMGEGTEAFFGQGTRLTVV.

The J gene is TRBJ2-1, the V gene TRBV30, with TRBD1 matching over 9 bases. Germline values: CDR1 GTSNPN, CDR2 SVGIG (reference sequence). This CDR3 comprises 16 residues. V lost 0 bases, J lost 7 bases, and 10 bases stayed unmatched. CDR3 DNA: TGTGCCTGGAGTGTACTACGGGACAGGGTCGGTAATGAGCAGTTCTTC. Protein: CAWSVLRDRVGNEQFF.

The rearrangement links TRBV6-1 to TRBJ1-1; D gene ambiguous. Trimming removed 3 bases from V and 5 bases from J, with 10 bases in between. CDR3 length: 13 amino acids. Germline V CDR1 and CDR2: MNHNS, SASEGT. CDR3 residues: CASSDRRATEAFF. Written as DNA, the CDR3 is TGTGCCAGCAGTGACAGGAGGGCGACTGAAGCTTTCTTT.

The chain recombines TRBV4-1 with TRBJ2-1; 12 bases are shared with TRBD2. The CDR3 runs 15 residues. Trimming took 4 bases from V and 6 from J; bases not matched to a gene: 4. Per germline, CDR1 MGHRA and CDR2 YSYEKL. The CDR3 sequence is CASSPTSGRSNEQFF. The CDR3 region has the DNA TGCGCCAGCAGCCCCACTAGCGGGAGGAGCAATGAGCAGTTCTTC.

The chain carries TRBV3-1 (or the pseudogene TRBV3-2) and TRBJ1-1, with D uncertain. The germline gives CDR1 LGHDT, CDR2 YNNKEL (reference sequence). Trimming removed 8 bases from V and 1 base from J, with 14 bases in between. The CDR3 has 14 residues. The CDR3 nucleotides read TGTGCCAGCGGGTACCGTCCAGGGAACACTGAAGCTTTCTTT. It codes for CASGYRPGNTEAFF.

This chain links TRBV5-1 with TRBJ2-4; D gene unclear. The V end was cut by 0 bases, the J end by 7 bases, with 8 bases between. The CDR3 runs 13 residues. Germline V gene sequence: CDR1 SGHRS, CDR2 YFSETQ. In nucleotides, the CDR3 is TGCGCCAGCAGCTTGGGTGTGGAGAACATTCAGTACTTC. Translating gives CASSLGVENIQYF.

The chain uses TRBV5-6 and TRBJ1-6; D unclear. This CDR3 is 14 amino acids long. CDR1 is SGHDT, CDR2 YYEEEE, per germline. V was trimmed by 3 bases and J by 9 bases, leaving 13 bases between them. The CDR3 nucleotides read TGTGCCAGCAGCTCTATGTCCGGGTTTTCACCCCTCCACTTT. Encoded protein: CASSSMSGFSPLHF.

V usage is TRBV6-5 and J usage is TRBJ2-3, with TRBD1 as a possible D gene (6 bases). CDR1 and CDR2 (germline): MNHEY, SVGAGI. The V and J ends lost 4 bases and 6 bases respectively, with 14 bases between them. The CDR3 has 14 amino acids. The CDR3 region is CASSFPGARDTQYF. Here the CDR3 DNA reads TGTGCCAGCAGTTTTCCAGGGGCGCGGGATACGCAGTATTTT.

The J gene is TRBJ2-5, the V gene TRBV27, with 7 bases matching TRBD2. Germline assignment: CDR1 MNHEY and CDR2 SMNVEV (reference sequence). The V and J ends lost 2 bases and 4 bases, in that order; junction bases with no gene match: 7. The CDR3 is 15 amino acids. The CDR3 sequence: CASSLRGREGETQYF. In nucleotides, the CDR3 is TGTGCCAGCAGTTTACGAGGGAGGGAGGGAGAGACCCAGTACTTC.

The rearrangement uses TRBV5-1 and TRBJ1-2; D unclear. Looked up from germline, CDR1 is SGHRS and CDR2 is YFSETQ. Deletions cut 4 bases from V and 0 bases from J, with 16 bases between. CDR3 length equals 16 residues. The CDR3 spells CASSLGGELANYGYTF. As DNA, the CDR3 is TGCGCCAGCAGCCTGGGCGGGGAGCTAGCTAACTATGGCTACACCTTC.

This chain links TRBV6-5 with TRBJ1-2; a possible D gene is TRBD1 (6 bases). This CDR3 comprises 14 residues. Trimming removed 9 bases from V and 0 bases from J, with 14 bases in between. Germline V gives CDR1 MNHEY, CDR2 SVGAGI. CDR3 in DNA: TGTGCCAGTCAGGGGTTCGGAGCTAACTATGGCTACACCTTC. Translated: CASQGFGANYGYTF.

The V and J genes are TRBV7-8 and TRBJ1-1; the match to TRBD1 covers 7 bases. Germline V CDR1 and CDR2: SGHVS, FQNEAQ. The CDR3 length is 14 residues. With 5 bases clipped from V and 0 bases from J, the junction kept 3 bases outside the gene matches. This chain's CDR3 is CASSRGQLNTEAFF. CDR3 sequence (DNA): TGTGCCAGCAGCCGGGGACAGTTGAACACTGAAGCTTTCTTT.

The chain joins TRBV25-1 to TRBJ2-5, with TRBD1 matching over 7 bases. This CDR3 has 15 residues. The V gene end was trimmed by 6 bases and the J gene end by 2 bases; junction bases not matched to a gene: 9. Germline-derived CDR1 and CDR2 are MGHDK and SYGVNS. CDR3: CASSKGGYQQETQYF. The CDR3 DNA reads TGTGCCAGCAGCAAAGGGGGCTACCAACAAGAGACCCAGTACTTC.

The CDR3 nucleotides read TGTGCCAGCAGCTACGTAACGGGACAGGCGGGAGCTTTCTTT. It encodes CASSYVTGQAGAFF. V gene TRBV5-5 combines with J gene TRBJ1-1, with 8 bases matching TRBD1. Trimming took 3 bases from V and 10 from J; bases not matched to a gene: 11. This CDR3 has 14 amino acids. CDR1 is SGHKS, CDR2 YYEKEE, per germline (reference sequence).